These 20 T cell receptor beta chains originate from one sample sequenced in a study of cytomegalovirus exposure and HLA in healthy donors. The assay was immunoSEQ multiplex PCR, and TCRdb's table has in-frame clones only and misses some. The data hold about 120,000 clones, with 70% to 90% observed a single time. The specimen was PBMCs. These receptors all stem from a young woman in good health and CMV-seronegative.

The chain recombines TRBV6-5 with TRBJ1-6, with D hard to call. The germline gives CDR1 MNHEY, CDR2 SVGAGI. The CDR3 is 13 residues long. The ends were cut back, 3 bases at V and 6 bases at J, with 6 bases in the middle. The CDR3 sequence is CASSYFSNSPLHF. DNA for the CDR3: TGTGCCAGCAGTTATTTTAGTAATTCACCCCTCCACTTT.

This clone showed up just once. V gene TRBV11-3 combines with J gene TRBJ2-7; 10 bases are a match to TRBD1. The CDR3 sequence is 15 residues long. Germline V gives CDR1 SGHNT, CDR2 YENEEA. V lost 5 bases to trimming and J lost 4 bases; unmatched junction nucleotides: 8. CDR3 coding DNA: TGTGCCAGCAGCCGGCGGGGACAGGGGATTTACGAGCAGTACTTC. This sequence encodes CASSRRGQGIYEQYF.

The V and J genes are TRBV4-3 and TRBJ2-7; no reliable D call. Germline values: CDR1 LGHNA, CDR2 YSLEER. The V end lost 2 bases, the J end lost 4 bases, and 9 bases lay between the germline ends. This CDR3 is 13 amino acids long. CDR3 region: CASSQFLTYEQYF. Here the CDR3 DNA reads TGCGCCAGCAGCCAATTCCTAACGTACGAGCAGTACTTC.

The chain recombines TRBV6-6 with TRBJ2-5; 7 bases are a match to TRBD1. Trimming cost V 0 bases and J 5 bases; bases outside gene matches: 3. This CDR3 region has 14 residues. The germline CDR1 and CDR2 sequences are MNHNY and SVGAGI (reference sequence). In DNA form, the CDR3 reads TGTGCCAGCAGTTACTCAGGGGGCCTGGAGACCCAGTACTTC. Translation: CASSYSGGLETQYF.

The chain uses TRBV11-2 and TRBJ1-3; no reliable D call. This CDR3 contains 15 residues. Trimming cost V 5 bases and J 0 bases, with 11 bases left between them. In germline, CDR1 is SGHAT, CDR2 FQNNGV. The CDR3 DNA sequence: TGTGCCAGCAGCGTGGGCAGGTTCTCTGGAAACACCATATATTTT. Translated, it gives CASSVGRFSGNTIYF. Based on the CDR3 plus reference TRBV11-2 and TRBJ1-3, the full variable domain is EAGVAQSPRYKIIEKRQSVAFWCNPISGHATLYWYQQILGQGPKLLIQFQNNGVVDDSQLPKDRFSAERLKGVDSTLKIQPAKLEDSAVYLCASSVGRFSGNTIYFGEGSWLTVV.

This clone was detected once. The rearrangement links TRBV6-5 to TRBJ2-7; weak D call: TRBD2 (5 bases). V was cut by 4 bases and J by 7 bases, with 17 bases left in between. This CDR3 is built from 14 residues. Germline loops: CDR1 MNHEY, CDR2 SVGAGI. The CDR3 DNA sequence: TGTGCCAGCAGTTCGGGATCCCCGATGGGTGAGCAGTACTTC. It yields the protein CASSSGSPMGEQYF.

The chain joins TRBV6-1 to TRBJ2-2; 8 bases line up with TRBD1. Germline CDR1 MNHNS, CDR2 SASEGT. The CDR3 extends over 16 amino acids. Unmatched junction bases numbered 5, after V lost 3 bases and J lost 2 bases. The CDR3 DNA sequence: TGTGCCAGCAGTGAGGAGACAGGGGCTAACACCGGGGAGCTGTTTTTT. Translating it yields CASSEETGANTGELFF.

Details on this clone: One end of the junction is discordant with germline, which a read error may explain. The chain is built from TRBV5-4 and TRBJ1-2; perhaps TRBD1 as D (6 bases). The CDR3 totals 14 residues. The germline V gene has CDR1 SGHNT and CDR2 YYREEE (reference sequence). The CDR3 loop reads CASSLGTREGGYIF. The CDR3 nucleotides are TGTGCCAGCAGCTTGGGGACCCGGGAGGGGGGCTACATCTTC.

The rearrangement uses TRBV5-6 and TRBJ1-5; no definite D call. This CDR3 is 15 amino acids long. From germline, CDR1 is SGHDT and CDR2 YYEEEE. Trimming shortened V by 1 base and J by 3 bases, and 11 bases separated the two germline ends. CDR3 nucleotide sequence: TGTGCCAGCAGCTTGCGAGGGTCCCACAATCAGCCCCAGCATTTT. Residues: CASSLRGSHNQPQHF. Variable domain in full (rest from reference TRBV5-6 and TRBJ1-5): DAGVTQSPTHLIKTRGQQVTLRCSPKSGHDTVSWYQQALGQGPQFIFQYYEEEERQRGNFPDRFSGHQFPNYSSELNVNALLLGDSALYLCASSLRGSHNQPQHFGDGTRLSIL.

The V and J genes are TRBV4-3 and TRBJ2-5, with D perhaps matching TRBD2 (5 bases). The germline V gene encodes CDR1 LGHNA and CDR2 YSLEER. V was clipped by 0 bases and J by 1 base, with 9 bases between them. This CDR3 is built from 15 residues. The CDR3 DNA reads TGCGCCAGCAGCCAAGATTTCGGGGTCCAAGAGACCCAGTACTTC. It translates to CASSQDFGVQETQYF.

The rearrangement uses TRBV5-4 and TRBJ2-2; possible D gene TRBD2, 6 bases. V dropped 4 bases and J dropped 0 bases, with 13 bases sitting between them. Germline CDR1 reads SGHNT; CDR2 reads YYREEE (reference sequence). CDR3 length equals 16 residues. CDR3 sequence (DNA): TGTGCCAGCAGCATCGGGACTGGATCGAACACCGGGGAGCTGTTTTTT. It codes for CASSIGTGSNTGELFF.

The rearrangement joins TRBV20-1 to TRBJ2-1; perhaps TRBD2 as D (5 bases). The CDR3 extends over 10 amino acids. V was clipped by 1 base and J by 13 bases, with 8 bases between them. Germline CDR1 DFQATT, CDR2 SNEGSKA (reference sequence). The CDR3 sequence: CSARAEGQFF. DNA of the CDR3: TGCAGTGCTAGAGCCGAGGGTCAGTTCTTC.

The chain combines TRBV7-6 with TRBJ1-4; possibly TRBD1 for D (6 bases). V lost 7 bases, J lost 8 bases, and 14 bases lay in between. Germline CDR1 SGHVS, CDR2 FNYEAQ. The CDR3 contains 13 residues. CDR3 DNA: TGTGCCAGCACCTCCTTAGGGGGAGAAAAACTGTTTTTT. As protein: CASTSLGGEKLFF.

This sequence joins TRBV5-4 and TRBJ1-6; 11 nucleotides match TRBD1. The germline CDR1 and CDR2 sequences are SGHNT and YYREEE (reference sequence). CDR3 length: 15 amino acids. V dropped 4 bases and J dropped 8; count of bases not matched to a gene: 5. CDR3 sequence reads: CASSPRTGGDSPLHF. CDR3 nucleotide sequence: TGTGCCAGCAGCCCCCGGACAGGGGGCGATTCACCCCTCCACTTT.

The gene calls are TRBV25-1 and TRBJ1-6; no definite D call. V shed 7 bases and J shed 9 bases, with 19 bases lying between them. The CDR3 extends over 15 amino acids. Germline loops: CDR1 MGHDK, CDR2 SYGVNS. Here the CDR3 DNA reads TGTGCCAGCATGGCCAGTTCTCCGGAGATTTCACCCCTCCACTTT. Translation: CASMASSPEISPLHF.

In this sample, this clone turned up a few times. For the CDR3, the DNA is TGCGCCAGCAGCTTGTCGACAGGAACCGAAGCTTTCTTT. This encodes CASSLSTGTEAFF. The chain combines TRBV5-1 with TRBJ1-1; perhaps TRBD1 as D (6 bases). The CDR3 contains 13 residues. Germline V gives CDR1 SGHRS, CDR2 YFSETQ. V was pared by 1 base and J by 8 bases, with 12 bases between.

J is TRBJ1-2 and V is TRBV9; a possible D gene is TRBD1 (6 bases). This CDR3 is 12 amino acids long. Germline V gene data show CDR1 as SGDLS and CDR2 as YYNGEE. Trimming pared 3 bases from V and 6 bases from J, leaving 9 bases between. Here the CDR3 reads CASSDRVNGYTF. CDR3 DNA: TGTGCCAGCAGCGACAGGGTAAATGGCTACACCTTC.

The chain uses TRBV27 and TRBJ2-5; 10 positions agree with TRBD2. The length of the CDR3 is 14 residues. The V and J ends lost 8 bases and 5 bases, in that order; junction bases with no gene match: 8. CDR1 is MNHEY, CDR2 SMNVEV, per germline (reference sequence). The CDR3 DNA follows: TGTGCCAGCGCCAGCGGGGGGGCCGGGGAGACCCAGTACTTC. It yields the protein CASASGGAGETQYF.

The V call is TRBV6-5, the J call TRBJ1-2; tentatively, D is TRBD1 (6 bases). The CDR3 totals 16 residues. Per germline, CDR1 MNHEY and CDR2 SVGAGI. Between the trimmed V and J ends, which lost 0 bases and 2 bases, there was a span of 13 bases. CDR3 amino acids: CASSYSAGQGNYGYTF. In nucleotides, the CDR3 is TGTGCCAGCAGTTACTCCGCCGGTCAGGGGAACTATGGCTACACCTTC.

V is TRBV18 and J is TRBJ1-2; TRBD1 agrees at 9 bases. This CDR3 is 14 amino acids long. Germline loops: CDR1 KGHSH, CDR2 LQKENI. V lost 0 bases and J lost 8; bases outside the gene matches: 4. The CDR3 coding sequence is TGTGCCAGCTCACCACCAGGGACAGGGAGAGGCTACACCTTC. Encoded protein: CASSPPGTGRGYTF.